The text below deals with one T cell receptor beta chain. Its cognate antigen has yet to be identified. The data belong to a study of CXCR3-negative and CXCR3-positive naive CD8 T cells (dated by TCRdb to the late 2010s). Background on the whole study: Roughly 150 million TRB reads were obtained in total, roughly 1.5 +/- 0.3 million reads per library. Data from 11 donors, pooled across two independent experiments, went into the diversity and physicochemical repertoire analyses. The TRBV-TRBJ cluster analysis covered naive subsets from 5 or 6 donors and memory cells from 3 donors. Study-wide findings and limitations: Freshly isolated PBMCs were used for most assays because CXCR3 expression went down partially after cryopreservation. Naive CXCR3-negative and CXCR3-positive cells from the same donor showed similar TRBV-TRBJ usage, whereas memory cells showed distinct patterns. Because surface CD5, which is linked to self-reactivity in mice, was comparable between the naive subsets, TCR interaction strength was also inferred from the physicochemical properties of TRB CDR3s. Repertoire diversity was comparably high in both naive subsets but much lower in memory CD8+ T cells.

The CDR3 covers 14 residues, taking in both the cysteine and the phenylalanine. DNA is not recorded here. CDR1 and CDR2 are drawn from the germline V gene: SGHTA, FQGNSA. For each CD8+ T cell subset, flow sorting was done in triplicate, and roughly 330,000 cells per subset went directly into RLT lysis buffer. Standard density gradient centrifugation was used to isolate peripheral blood mononuclear cells from buffy coats. Total RNA was extracted from sorted cells using an RNeasy Mini Kit. The instrument was a NextSeq 550. The Human TCR Profiling Kit (MiLaboratory) was used to make UMI-labeled 5' RACE TRB cDNA libraries. cDNA synthesis used the entire amount of extracted RNA, and PCR amplification then used the entire amount of cDNA produced. Libraries were prepared in parallel with an identical number of PCR cycles. The original methods were these. About 53,000 +/- 9,400 unique UMI-labeled TRB cDNA molecules per library were extracted with MIGEC and MiXCR, with at least two reads per UMI required. Each library averaged about 38,000 +/- 11,000 functional in-frame TRB CDR3 nucleotide clonotypes without stop codons. After downsampling to 5000 UMI-labeled TRB molecules per sample, diversity metrics such as normalized Shannon-Wiener and Chao1 were calculated in VDJtools. VDJtools computed clonotype-size-weighted physicochemical properties of the central five CDR3 residues: interaction energy, strength, volume and Kidera factor 4. The reads, reprocessed by TCRdb, yield one row per CDR3 protein sequence and no DNA. The V and J calls shown here were made by TCRdb, not taken from the authors' results. This sample's records show tens of thousands of distinct CDR3 sequences. The ten largest clones capture roughly a tenth of the sample.

The rearranged chain carries TRBV7-2 and TRBJ2-7; the TCRdb call, TRBD2, lacks DNA for checking. This TCR came from a human donor in good health. Some clones in this sample may be carry-over from other donors' samples. Sequencing was done on a sample of memory CD8+ T cells from blood. Reading the label with the study, this specimen's cell subset or site is: conventional CD8+ memory T cells (TMEM), sorted as controls. The CDR3: CASSLPGLVLEQYF.